The 9 T cell receptor beta chains reported below all come from one sample, sequenced in a study of shared clonotypes between healthy human individuals (TCRdb year 2020). Preparation of the library involved the immunoSEQ multiplex PCR assay. TCRdb holds this immuneACCESS table with in-frame rearrangements only. Some clones are missing; in checked studies, unresolved V genes explain under half, and the rest has no known cause. This sample holds 80,000 to 100,000 clones; 60% to 70% were observed only once. Around half of the sample is held by the ten biggest clonotypes. Material for sequencing was memory CD8+ T cells sorted from blood. Interpreted using the paper, the cell subset or site label stands for: CD45RO+ cells pooled with CCR7-negative TemRA cells. The receptors here all came from a man aged 25 to 45 in good health.

Ten or more counts support this clone. The genes are TRBV7-2 and TRBJ2-1; 9 bases agree with TRBD2. Germline loops: CDR1 SGHTA, CDR2 FQGNSA. This CDR3 has 14 residues. With 5 bases clipped from V and 9 bases from J, the junction kept 8 bases outside the gene matches. The CDR3 DNA sequence: TGTGCCAGCAGCCAGGGACTAGCCGGGGTTGAGCAGTTCTTC. Its translation is CASSQGLAGVEQFF. The full variable domain, its missing parts supplied by reference TRBV7-2 and TRBJ2-1, is GAGVSQSPSNKVTEKGKDVELRCDPISGHTALYWYRQSLGQGLEFLIYFQGNSAPDKSGLPSDRFSAERTGGSVSTLTIQRTQQEDSAVYLCASSQGLAGVEQFFGPGTRLTVL.

The J gene is TRBJ2-6, the V gene TRBV27; D is unresolved. CDR3 size: 14 residues. Germline loops: CDR1 MNHEY, CDR2 SMNVEV (reference sequence). V dropped 5 bases and J dropped 0 bases, with 5 bases sitting between them. The DNA for the CDR3 is TGTGCCAGCAGTGACTCCTCTGGGGCCAACGTCCTGACTTTC. As protein: CASSDSSGANVLTF.

The sample holds many counts of this clone. The chain recombines TRBV7-2 with TRBJ2-7; maybe TRBD2 (6 bases). V was shortened by 7 bases and J by 2 bases, with 15 bases between the two germline ends. This CDR3 has 14 residues. The germline gives CDR1 SGHTA, CDR2 FQGNSA. The DNA of the CDR3 is TGTGCCAGCACCAAGGACGCGGGACCCTACGAGCAGTACTTC. As protein: CASTKDAGPYEQYF.

The V call is TRBV27, the J call TRBJ2-3; D is tentatively TRBD1 or TRBD2 (5 bases each). V lost 2 bases and J lost 1, with 10 bases in between. The germline CDR1 and CDR2 sequences are MNHEY and SMNVEV (reference sequence). CDR3 size: 15 residues. CDR3 amino acids: CASSLVTGRTDTQYF. Written as DNA, the CDR3 is TGTGCCAGCAGTTTAGTTACGGGGCGCACAGATACGCAGTATTTT.

As concerns this clone: At one end, the junction sequence differs from germline, possibly due to a read error. V is TRBV11-2 and J is TRBJ1-5; D ambiguous. The CDR3 consists of 16 residues. CDR1 is SGHAT and CDR2 is FQNNGV in the germline V gene. The CDR3, as DNA: TGCCAGCAGCTTAGATCTGGCGGAAGTAGCAATCAGCCCCAGCATTTT. It encodes CQQLRSGGSSNQPQHF.

Details on this clone: The same CDR3 also results from other DNA sequences found in this sample. This rearrangement joins TRBV28 to TRBJ2-7; no reliable D call. This CDR3 is built from 12 residues. V lost 5 bases, J lost 1 base, and 6 bases lay in between. The V gene's germline CDR1 is MDHEN and CDR2 SYDVKM. CDR3: CASSPVSYEQYF. The CDR3, as DNA: TGTGCCAGCAGTCCCGTATCCTACGAGCAGTACTTC.

This chain joins TRBV4-1 and TRBJ2-5; 9 bases are shared with TRBD2. Germline loops: CDR1 MGHRA, CDR2 YSYEKL. Trimming took 4 bases from V and 0 from J; bases not matched to a gene: 6. The CDR3 sequence is 16 residues long. The CDR3 region is CASSLRLAENQETQYF. The CDR3 nucleotides are TGCGCCAGCAGCCTAAGACTAGCGGAAAACCAAGAGACCCAGTACTTC.

The chain employs TRBV7-9 and TRBJ2-7, with a possible D match to TRBD2 (6 bases). Between the trimmed V and J ends, which lost 4 bases and 4 bases, there was a span of 23 bases. The CDR3 has 17 amino acids. Per the germline V gene, CDR1 is SEHNR and CDR2 is FQNEAQ (reference sequence). In nucleotides, the CDR3 is TGTGCCAGCAGCTCTGCGCTCTTGGGGAGTGGGGGGTACGAGCAGTACTTC. It specifies CASSSALLGSGGYEQYF.

A note on this clone: In the same sample, other DNA sequences code for this CDR3. The chain links TRBV15 to TRBJ2-1; D unclear. The V end was cut by 0 bases, the J end by 0 bases, with 9 bases between. Germline assignment: CDR1 LNHNV and CDR2 YYDKDF (reference sequence). The CDR3 contains 16 residues. CDR3 DNA sequence: TGTGCCACCAGCAGAGAAGCCCAGAGCTCCTACAATGAGCAGTTCTTC. Amino acid sequence: CATSREAQSSYNEQFF.